Listed here is a single T cell receptor (beta chain). Its target antigen remains unknown. Per-base qualities were not stored, and no clone one base away is much larger. This sample is part of a study of shared clonotypes between healthy human individuals (dated by TCRdb to 2018 to 2021). Context from the whole study: A couple of women and a few men aged 18 to 49 years were included in the cohort. For each donor, three plates each were used for CD4 naive and CD4 memory, two plates were used for CD8 naive, and one plate was used for CD8 memory. To estimate repertoire size and how much clonotype sharing occurs between individuals, the study deeply sequenced the blood TCR repertoires of roughly 5 healthy adults. Different laboratories and diverse techniques were used to prepare libraries and sequence TCR repertoires, to increase sequencing depth and limit assay-specific biases. Between about 0.8 and 8.9 billion PBMCs per donor were obtained by leukapheresis.

Using the deep immunoSEQ assay, TCR CDR3 regions were amplified from genomic DNA by multiplex PCR. Extracted genomic DNA from each cell subset was spread evenly across all wells of several immunoSEQ 96-well plates, with each plate serving as a replicate. For sorted subsets, each replicate PCR was loaded with 200 ng genomic DNA, equivalent to some 31,000 T cell genomes. The purified libraries were quantified using a Qubit 3.0 fluorometer, sized with a Bioanalyzer 2100, and then quantified again using the KAPA Library Quantification kit. Every immunoSEQ 96-well plate was sequenced on a dedicated single-read 150-cycle Illumina NextSeq 550 flow cell. The paper's processing steps were these. Because the immunoSEQ output held only junctional sequences and lacked quality scores, the filtering could not match the filtering applied to full-length reads. To assign V/J genes and CDR3, sequences were annotated against IMGT germline references using PyIR, a Python wrapper for IgBLAST v1.9. Reads were removed for weak V/J assignments (E-value above 1e-6), missing CDR3, stop codons, out-of-frame junctions, or ambiguous translated residues. V3J clonotypes were defined as sequences sharing the same inferred V gene, J gene, and CDR3 amino acid sequence. Percentage overlap between repertoires was calculated by dividing the number of shared unique clonotypes by the size of the smaller repertoire. RTK rarefaction, the Chao1 estimator, and Recon v2.1 estimates of unobserved clonotypes were used to assess repertoire richness. Generation probabilities were computed with OLGA for all TCRbeta clonotypes obtained by the gDNA method from four donors. TCRdb carries this immuneACCESS record with in-frame sequences only. Its versions omit some clonotypes, under half of them owing to an unresolved V gene in the studies checked, with the rest unexplained. V and J calls and clone size are as listed in that table; D and trimming were resolved from the DNA. The sample yields roughly 380,000 clones; roughly 96% were counted once. The ten largest clones take up 0.32% of the sample.

What the research found in general, with its limitations: Sampling was restricted to blood, and TCR repertoires in tissue are likely to differ from TCR repertoires in blood. Even with the large sequencing depth, rarefaction of the sorted-subset datasets indicated that sequencing was incomplete. Across a few donors, around 5.4% of naive CD4, roughly 3.3% of naive CD8, around 2.5% of memory CD4, and approximately 0.4% of memory CD8 clonotypes were shared. Higher generation probabilities were observed for clonotypes shared by all four sorted-subset donors than for non-shared clonotypes. Because the study included a small number of donors, the genetic and exposure-history diversity represented was limited. Pairwise subsampling indicated that sequencing depth was expected to affect the degree of clonotype sharing among donors. Naive subsets generally had larger estimated clonotype richness than memory subsets.

Healthy HIV-negative adults with no recently reported acute infections or vaccinations were included as donors. All donors were Caucasian adults living in Nashville, Tennessee, USA. The CD8 memory samples were a combination of magnetically selected CD45RO+ cells and CCR7-negative CD45RA+ effector memory (TemRA) cells. Blood was collected by leukapheresis, and PBMCs were isolated by Ficoll-Histopaque density gradient centrifugation and then cryopreserved in liquid nitrogen vapor phase. Analytical flow cytometry was used to check the purity and quantity of every magnetically sorted T cell population. Each sorted fraction had its genomic DNA isolated and then quantified by UV absorbance on a Nanodrop 2000c. The germline V gene supplies CDR1 MNHEY and CDR2 SVGAGI. Trimming takes 0 bases from V and 3 bases from J, and the germline ends sit 10 bases apart. CDR3 length: 15 amino acids, cysteine to phenylalanine. The DNA shown is the 45-base CDR3, in frame from base 1.

The sequenced material came from memory CD8+ T cells sorted from blood. The sample's cell subset or site, from its label and the paper: CD45RO+ cells pooled with CCR7-negative TemRA cells. This TCR was sampled from a man between 25 and 39 years old in good health. The chain uses TRBV6-5 and TRBJ2-3; a tentative D match to TRBD1 spans 6 bases. At the DNA level, the sequence is TGTGCCAGCAGTTACTCCAGGGGAGCGACAGATACGCAGTATTTT. This yields the protein CASSYSRGATDTQYF.